This passage covers 8 T cell receptor beta chains from one sample sequenced in a study of T cell clonality in common variable immunodeficiency. Sequencing was performed with immunoSEQ multiplex PCR; in TCRdb, only in-frame clones are kept and a portion is missing. Sampling found 15,000 to 25,000 clones, none seen once. The antigens for these receptors are not known. Overall study findings and caveats: Reportedly, TCR beta sequences from common variable immunodeficiency showed fewer deletions and N-nucleotide insertions.

The sample was peripheral blood mononuclear cells. These receptors were collected from a human donor with common variable immunodeficiency.

With regard to this clone: The read halts 3 residues ahead of the CDR3 end, with the missing end drawn from the germline J gene. V usage is TRBV7-9 and J usage is TRBJ1-2; 9 nucleotides agree with TRBD1. The CDR3 has 13 residues. J was trimmed by 3 bases and V by 6 bases; bases with no gene match: 2. Germline loops: CDR1 SEHNR, CDR2 FQNEAQ (reference sequence). CDR3 residues: CASRDRGYYGYTF. The sequenced part of the CDR3 DNA is TGTGCCAGCAGAGACAGGGGGTACTATGGC.

In this sample, this clone turned up a few times. The CDR3 is cut off 3 residues early in the read; its end comes from the germline J gene. The chain is built from TRBV19 and TRBJ2-3, with 8 bases lining up with TRBD2. The CDR3 covers 14 residues. The germline CDR1 and CDR2 sequences are LNHDA and SQIVND (reference sequence). V was pared by 1 base and J by 4 bases, with 1 base of the junction left unmatched. This CDR3 is CASSIAGGADTQYF. Incomplete CDR3 DNA: TGTGCCAGTAGTATAGCCGGGGGGGCAGATACG.

Concerning this clone itself: The read gets to within 3 residues of the CDR3 end, and the germline J gene fills in the rest. The chain recombines TRBV30 with TRBJ2-1, with 7 bases that match TRBD2. The V and J ends lost 3 bases and 8 bases, in that order; junction bases with no gene match: 10. Germline CDR1 and CDR2: GTSNPN and SVGIG (reference sequence). The CDR3 runs to 14 residues. The CDR3 DNA, read in part, is TGTGCCTGGAGCGAAGCGGGATGGGTCTATGAG. This codes for CAWSEAGWVYE. The full CDR3 sequence reads CAWSEAGWVYEQFF.

This clone showed up just a few times. One end of the junction fails to match germline, which may point to a read error. The read terminates 3 residues before the CDR3 end, so the remaining end is supplied by the germline J gene. The gene calls are TRBV18 and TRBJ2-7; TRBD2 agrees at 12 bases. Germline CDR1 reads KGHSH; CDR2 reads LQKENI. The CDR3 consists of 17 residues. The CDR3 loop reads CVSSSGSRTSGNYEQYF. CDR3 DNA (partial): TGTGTCAGCTCATCGGGCTCTAGGACTAGCGGGAACTACGAG. The variable domain in full, completed from reference TRBV18 and TRBJ2-7, reads NAGVMQNPRHLVRRRGQEARLRCSPMKGHSHVYWYRQLPEEGLKFMVYLQKENIIDESGMPKERFSAEFPKEGPSILRIQQVVRGDSAAYFCVSSSGSRTSGNYEQYFGPGTRLTVT.

In regard to this clone: The read stops 3 residues short of the end of the CDR3; the missing end is completed from the germline J gene. The V and J genes are TRBV7-6 and TRBJ2-1; 12 nucleotides match TRBD2. Losses at the gene ends were 5 bases for V and 6 bases for J; bases not matched to a gene: 11. The germline gives CDR1 SGHVS, CDR2 FNYEAQ. The CDR3 consists of 17 residues. CDR3 protein: CASSPLLAGGYSNEQFF. CDR3 DNA, as far as it was read: TGTGCCAGCAGCCCCCTTCTAGCGGGGGGGTACTCCAATGAG.

This clone was seen a few times. The read halts 3 residues ahead of the CDR3 end, with the missing end drawn from the germline J gene. The chain links TRBV2 to TRBJ2-7, with TRBD2 matching 9 bases. CDR1 and CDR2 from the germline V gene are SNHLY and FYNNEI. V was clipped by 7 bases and J by 3 bases; unmatched bases: 4. This CDR3 has 13 residues. The DNA read from the CDR3 is TGTGCCAGCAACCCTAGCGGGATCTACGAG. Residues: CASNPSGIYE. The whole CDR3 protein reads CASNPSGIYEQYF.

As regards this clone: The CDR3 end falls 3 residues outside the read, so it is completed with the germline J gene. The V and J genes are TRBV19 and TRBJ2-7; 9 nucleotides agree with TRBD1. V dropped 1 base and J dropped 3; count of bases not matched to a gene: 10. Germline V CDR1 and CDR2: LNHDA, SQIVND (reference sequence). The CDR3 length is 17 residues. Partial CDR3 DNA: TGTGCCAGTAGTATAGGGGGACAGGGCCCTAGGGGCTACGAG. This sequence encodes CASSIGGQGPRGYE. The whole CDR3 sequence reads CASSIGGQGPRGYEQYF. Looking up the rest from reference TRBV19 and TRBJ2-7 gives the full variable domain: DGGITQSPKYLFRKEGQNVTLSCEQNLNHDAMYWYRQDPGQGLRLIYYSQIVNDFQKGDIAEGYSVSREKKESFPLTVTSAQKNPTAFYLCASSIGGQGPRGYEQYFGPGTRLTVT.

On this clone itself: The read falls 3 residues short of the CDR3 end, and the missing part is taken from the germline J gene. This sequence joins TRBV6-2 or TRBV6-3 and TRBJ2-7; 10 bases map to TRBD1. J lost 5 bases, V lost 7 bases, and 8 bases had no gene match. CDR3 length: 14 amino acids. CDR1 is MNHEY, CDR2 SVGEGT, per germline. CDR3 protein: CASIPRTGGHEQYF. Incomplete CDR3 DNA: TGTGCCAGCATCCCGAGGACAGGGGGTCACGAG.